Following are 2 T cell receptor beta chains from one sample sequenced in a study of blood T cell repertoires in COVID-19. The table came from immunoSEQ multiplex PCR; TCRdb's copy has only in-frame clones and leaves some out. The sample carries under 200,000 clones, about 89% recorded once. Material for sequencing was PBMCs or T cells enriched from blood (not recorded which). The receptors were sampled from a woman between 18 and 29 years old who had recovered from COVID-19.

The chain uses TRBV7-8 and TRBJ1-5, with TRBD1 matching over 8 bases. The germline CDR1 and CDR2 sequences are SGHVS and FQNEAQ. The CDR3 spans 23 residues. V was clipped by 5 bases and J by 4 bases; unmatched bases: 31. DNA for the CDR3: TGTGCCAGCAGCCCCAGGGGGGGTTTACACGGACAGGGCGGGCAGCTCATGAATCAGCCCCAGCATTTT. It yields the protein CASSPRGGLHGQGGQLMNQPQHF.

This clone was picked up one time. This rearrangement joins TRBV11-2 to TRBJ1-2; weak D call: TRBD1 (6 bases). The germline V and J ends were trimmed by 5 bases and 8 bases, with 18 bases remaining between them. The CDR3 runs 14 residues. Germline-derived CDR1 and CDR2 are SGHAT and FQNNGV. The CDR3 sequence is CASSNVGGRPGYTF. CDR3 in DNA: TGTGCCAGCAGCAATGTCGGGGGGCGCCCCGGCTACACCTTC.